This is a list of T cell receptor beta chains from one sample in a study of cytomegalovirus exposure and HLA in healthy donors. Method: immunoSEQ multiplex PCR; TCRdb's copy keeps in-frame clones and lacks some. Of around 100,000 clones detected, around 66% appear once; the ten largest clones hold roughly 8.3%. Specimen: PBMCs. The receptors originated from a man between 18 and 35 years old in good health and CMV-seropositive. Both conserved end residues are part of each CDR3. A D gene is named only where the DNA matches it firmly. Clone size appears in some rows only: once, few, many, or a class for an expanded clone.

D	V	J	size	length	CDR3	DNA
NA	TRBV2	TRBJ1-6	few	17	CASSEAPYRTYNSPLHF	TGTGCCAGCAGTGAAGCGCCCTACAGGACCTATAATTCACCCCTCCACTTT
NA	TRBV6-1	TRBJ2-2	once	13	CASSDEGLGELFF	TGTGCCAGCAGCGACGAGGGCCTTGGGGAGCTGTTTTTT
TRBD1	TRBV2	TRBJ2-3	few	14	CASRPDRGPDTQYF	TGTGCCAGCAGACCGGACAGGGGGCCAGATACGCAGTATTTT
NA	TRBV7-9	TRBJ1-6	few	13	CASSYAANSPLHF	TGTGCCAGCAGCTACGCGGCCAATTCACCCCTCCACTTT
TRBD1	TRBV10-3	TRBJ2-7	NA	14	CAIRDTGEYHEQYF	TGTGCCATCAGAGATACAGGGGAGTACCACGAGCAGTACTTC
NA	TRBV19	TRBJ2-3	NA	13	CATSTASTDTQYF	TGTGCCACGTCTACAGCTAGCACAGATACGCAGTATTTT
TRBD1	TRBV10-3	TRBJ2-7	NA	16	CAIRGQGATPSYEQYF	TGTGCCATCAGAGGACAGGGGGCTACCCCCTCCTACGAGCAGTACTTC
NA	TRBV6-1	TRBJ2-7	NA	16	CASSEAPQGGAYEQYF	TGTGCCAGCAGTGAAGCTCCTCAGGGGGGTGCCTACGAGCAGTACTTC
TRBD1	TRBV5-1	TRBJ2-7	few	14	CASSIQGISYEQYF	TGCGCCAGCAGCATACAGGGGATCTCCTACGAGCAGTACTTC
NA	TRBV5-1	TRBJ2-1	few	15	CASISSRGSYNEQFF	TGCGCCAGCATTTCGTCCCGGGGCTCCTACAATGAGCAGTTCTTC
NA	TRBV19	TRBJ1-2	few	15	CASSIMPEGLRGYTF	TGTGCCAGTAGTATTATGCCTGAGGGTTTGCGGGGCTACACCTTC
TRBD1	TRBV28	TRBJ1-3	NA	15	CASRLAGGSGNTIYF	TGTGCCAGCAGGCTAGCAGGGGGCTCTGGAAACACCATATATTTT
NA	TRBV11-3	TRBJ1-1	NA	12	CASSTTDTEAFF	TGTGCCAGCAGCACGACAGACACTGAAGCTTTCTTT
TRBD2	TRBV15	TRBJ2-3	NA	17	CATSLGRARGEKDTQYF	TGTGCCACCAGCTTGGGTAGGGCGCGGGGGGAAAAAGATACGCAGTATTTT
NA	TRBV6-5	TRBJ1-1	NA	13	CASSFGGNTEAFF	TGTGCCAGCAGTTTCGGTGGGAACACTGAAGCTTTCTTT
TRBD1	TRBV5-1	TRBJ1-4	once	15	CASSLGTGNTEKLFF	TGCGCCAGCAGCTTGGGGACAGGGAACACTGAAAAACTGTTTTTT
TRBD1	TRBV5-1	TRBJ2-5	NA	14	CASSFTGQGRDQYF	TGCGCCAGCAGCTTTACTGGACAGGGCCGAGACCAGTACTTC
TRBD1	TRBV2	TRBJ1-5	few	16	CASSETTGNFNQPQHF	TGTGCCAGCAGTGAAACGACAGGGAATTTCAATCAGCCCCAGCATTTT
TRBD1	TRBV6-1	TRBJ1-3	NA	15	CASTRTGTTGNTIYF	TGTGCCAGCACCAGGACAGGGACAACTGGAAACACCATATATTTT
TRBD1	TRBV10-1	TRBJ1-5	NA	14	CASSDRTGVRPQHF	TGCGCCAGCAGTGACCGGACAGGGGTGAGGCCCCAGCATTTT
TRBD1	TRBV9	TRBJ1-1	NA	17	CASSVQAKGQGANEAFF	TGTGCCAGCAGCGTCCAAGCGAAGGGACAGGGGGCGAATGAAGCTTTCTTT
NA	TRBV6-5	TRBJ2-1	few	16	CASSFALRGGDNEQFF	TGTGCCAGCAGTTTCGCCTTGAGGGGGGGGGACAATGAGCAGTTCTTC
TRBD2	TRBV2	TRBJ2-3	NA	16	CASSEVGAGGLDTQYF	TGTGCCAGCAGTGAAGTCGGTGCGGGGGGCCTAGATACGCAGTATTTT
NA	TRBV28	TRBJ1-5	NA	18	CASTEGGLQTKRDQPQHF	TGTGCCAGCACTGAGGGGGGGCTCCAAACGAAGAGGGATCAGCCCCAGCATTTT
NA	TRBV6-1	TRBJ1-4	NA	17	CASSEVARGASNEKLFF	TGTGCCAGCAGTGAAGTGGCGCGGGGGGCATCTAATGAAAAACTGTTTTTT
NA	TRBV5-5	TRBJ1-6	NA	16	CASSLELQGWSSPLHF	TGTGCCAGCAGCTTGGAATTACAGGGTTGGAGTTCACCCCTCCACTTT
TRBD1	TRBV15	TRBJ2-5	few	17	CATSSHPTGTPSETQYF	TGTGCCACCAGCAGCCACCCGACAGGGACACCTTCGGAGACCCAGTACTTC
TRBD2	TRBV2	TRBJ2-5	few	13	CASSDGSGETQYF	TGTGCCAGCAGTGATGGTAGCGGGGAGACCCAGTACTTC
TRBD1	TRBV7-2	TRBJ2-6	few	18	CASSAPPGTGTGANVLTF	TGTGCCAGCAGCGCACCTCCCGGGACAGGTACCGGGGCCAACGTCCTGACTTTC
NA	TRBV5-1	TRBJ2-3	NA	13	CASSPEVADTQYF	TGCGCCAGCAGCCCGGAGGTCGCAGATACGCAGTATTTT
NA	TRBV5-4	TRBJ1-2	NA	15	CASSLEEDLGYGYTF	TGTGCCAGCAGCTTGGAGGAGGATTTGGGGTATGGCTACACCTTC
NA	TRBV7-2	TRBJ1-4	NA	15	CASSQTASTNEKLFF	TGTGCCAGCAGCCAGACAGCCTCAACTAATGAAAAACTGTTTTTT
TRBD1	TRBV28	TRBJ1-5	NA	17	CASRERWTGGPDQPQHF	TGTGCCAGCAGGGAACGTTGGACAGGGGGCCCCGATCAGCCCCAGCATTTT
NA	TRBV21-1	TRBJ1-5	NA	15	CASGPLDRANQPQHF	TGTGCCAGCGGACCTCTCGACAGGGCGAATCAGCCCCAGCATTTT
NA	TRBV4-1	TRBJ2-4	NA	18	CASSQDPTGALAKNIQYF	TGCGCCAGCAGCCAAGATCCCACAGGAGCCTTAGCCAAAAACATTCAGTACTTC
TRBD1	TRBV6-6	TRBJ1-4	NA	16	CASSFLKDRGKEKLFF	TGTGCCAGCAGTTTCCTTAAGGACAGGGGAAAGGAAAAACTGTTTTTT
NA	TRBV28	TRBJ2-5	NA	13	CASSFRSRETQYF	TGTGCCAGCAGTTTTCGGAGCCGAGAGACCCAGTACTTC
NA	TRBV30	TRBJ1-6	few	14	CAWSIVAGHSPLHF	TGTGCCTGGAGTATAGTGGCAGGTCATTCACCCCTCCACTTT
NA	TRBV25-1	TRBJ2-7	NA	13	CASSEYAAYEQYF	TGTGCCAGCAGTGAATACGCGGCGTACGAGCAGTACTTC
TRBD2	TRBV9	TRBJ2-1	NA	15	CASSVLAGGSNEQFF	TGTGCCAGCAGCGTGCTAGCGGGGGGGAGCAATGAGCAGTTCTTC